Below, 8 T cell receptor beta chains from the same sample are listed, as sequenced in a study of blood T cell repertoires in COVID-19. Measured with immunoSEQ multiplex PCR; TCRdb has only the in-frame clones, and not every one. The sample has approximately 150,000 clones, roughly 90% seen once. The sample taken for sequencing was peripheral blood. These receptor sequences come from a human donor with COVID-19, enrolled during active disease. The donor label of this sample is uncertain.

V gene TRBV11-1 combines with J gene TRBJ2-7; TRBD2 agrees at 7 bases. The CDR3 has 14 amino acids. Germline CDR1 is SGHAT and CDR2 is FQDESV (reference sequence). V shed 3 bases and J 4 bases; nucleotides not matched to a gene: 6. The CDR3 nucleotides read TGTGCCAGCAGCTTCGGGGGGAACCCTTACGAGCAGTACTTC. It encodes CASSFGGNPYEQYF. Drawing the rest from reference TRBV11-1 and TRBJ2-7, the complete variable domain is EAEVAQSPRYKITEKSQAVAFWCDPISGHATLYWYRQILGQGPELLVQFQDESVVDDSQLPKDRFSAERLKGVDSTLKIQPAELGDSAMYLCASSFGGNPYEQYFGPGTRLTVT.

This rearrangement joins TRBV4-1 to TRBJ2-3; 8 bases agree with TRBD2. The CDR3 sequence is 17 residues long. J was trimmed by 7 bases and V by 0 bases; bases with no gene match: 12. Germline CDR1 MGHRA, CDR2 YSYEKL. CDR3 loop: CASSQEGIRGGGNTQYF. The CDR3 nucleotides are TGCGCCAGCAGCCAAGAGGGTATCCGGGGGGGCGGAAATACGCAGTATTTT.

V gene TRBV27 combines with J gene TRBJ2-1; TRBD2 agrees at 13 bases. Germline V gene sequence: CDR1 MNHEY, CDR2 SMNVEV (reference sequence). With V trimmed by 6 bases and J by 7 bases, 12 bases remained unmatched. The CDR3 is made up of 17 amino acids. CDR3 DNA sequence: TGTGCCAGCAGCCCAGGGCGGACTAGCGGGAGTGGAAATGAGCAGTTCTTC. Its translation: CASSPGRTSGSGNEQFF.

The chain employs TRBV6-5 and TRBJ1-3; D uncertain. Germline values: CDR1 MNHEY, CDR2 SVGAGI. The CDR3 is 13 residues long. Trimming took 9 bases from V and 0 from J, leaving 9 bases between them. The CDR3 sequence is CASRELSGNTIYF. The CDR3, as DNA: TGTGCCAGTCGGGAACTCTCTGGAAACACCATATATTTT.

V is TRBV27 and J is TRBJ1-5; tentatively, D is TRBD1 (5 bases). CDR3 size: 14 residues. In germline, CDR1 is MNHEY, CDR2 SMNVEV (reference sequence). V gave up 8 bases and J gave up 3 bases, with 14 bases separating them. Here the CDR3 DNA reads TGTGCCAGCTCAACCGGGGGGTTCAATCAGCCCCAGCATTTT. It specifies CASSTGGFNQPQHF.

This chain connects TRBV2 to TRBJ1-1, with TRBD1 identical over 7 bases. V lost 2 bases to trimming and J lost 1 base; unmatched junction nucleotides: 4. Germline V gives CDR1 SNHLY, CDR2 FYNNEI. The CDR3 is 15 amino acids. CDR3 region: CASSERGTANTEAFF. The CDR3 DNA reads as TGTGCCAGCAGTGAACGGGGGACAGCGAACACTGAAGCTTTCTTT.

This chain joins TRBV3-1 (or the pseudogene TRBV3-2) and TRBJ2-3, with 9 bases fitting TRBD1. V gave up 3 bases and J gave up 3 bases; unmatched junction bases: 4. Germline CDR1 and CDR2: LGHDT and YNNKEL (reference sequence). CDR3 size: 15 residues. CDR3 in DNA: TGTGCCAGCAGCCAGGGACAGGGAGTGACAGATACGCAGTATTTT. It encodes CASSQGQGVTDTQYF.

Turning to this clone: Different DNA sequences within this sample yield the same CDR3. The V call is TRBV5-1, the J call TRBJ2-7; 10 bases are shared with TRBD2. The CDR3 is made up of 15 amino acids. Germline V lookup: CDR1 SGHRS, CDR2 YFSETQ. The V segment lost 0 bases and the J segment 0 bases; nucleotides outside the gene matches: 0. DNA for the CDR3: TGCGCCAGCAGCTTGGTAGCGGGAGGCTCCTACGAGCAGTACTTC. It codes for CASSLVAGGSYEQYF.